These T cell receptor beta chains were read from a single sample in a study of CD8 T cells in Susac syndrome. MiXCR, run by TCRdb on the immunoSEQ multiplex PCR reads, gives a single entry per CDR3 protein. The table includes 250,000 to 350,000 distinct CDR3 sequences, around 92% detected once. The sample was CD4+ T cells from PBMCs. The receptors stem from a human donor with multiple sclerosis. CDR3s include the opening cysteine and the closing phenylalanine or tryptophan. A D gene is named only where the DNA matches it firmly. Not all rows give a size; the values are once, few, many and, for expanded clones, a class.

cdr3_nt cdr3_aa clone_size j_call d_call v_call
TGTGCCAGCAGCTTAAGCCTATCGACAGATACGCAGTATTTT CASSLSLSTDTQYF NA TRBJ2-3 NA TRBV7-3
TGCAGCGTTGAAGATATCCATGGCTACACCTTC CSVEDIHGYTF NA TRBJ1-2 NA TRBV29-1
TGTGCCAGCAGAACACAGGGCAACACCGGGGAGCTGTTTTTT CASRTQGNTGELFF NA TRBJ2-2 NA TRBV6-6
TGTGCCAGCAGCCAAGCGGGAGGGCCAAATGAGCAGTTCTTC CASSQAGGPNEQFF once TRBJ2-1 TRBD2 TRBV4-2
TGTGCCAGCACCCCCCGGTCGGCGGGAGCGGGCCAAGAGACCCAGTACTTC CASTPRSAGAGQETQYF NA TRBJ2-5 TRBD2 TRBV7-9
TGTGCCTGGAGTCGCGACAGGGATGATGGCTACACCTTC CAWSRDRDDGYTF NA TRBJ1-2 TRBD1 TRBV30
TGCGCCAGCAGCCGCCCTATCGGGACTAGCGGGGGTCCAGATACGCAGTATTTT CASSRPIGTSGGPDTQYF NA TRBJ2-3 TRBD2 TRBV4-1
TGTGCCAGCAGTCCGACCAGGAGCACAGATACGCAGTATTTT CASSPTRSTDTQYF NA TRBJ2-3 NA TRBV2
TGCGCCAATACCAAGAGCGGATCTAGCACAGATACGCAGTATTTT CANTKSGSSTDTQYF once TRBJ2-3 NA TRBV5-1
TGTGCCAGCAGCTTAAACGTCGGCCCCGTCGGGGAGCTGTTTTTT CASSLNVGPVGELFF NA TRBJ2-2 NA TRBV7-3
TGTGCCAGCAGCTTATCTGACGCCGGCCCCTACGAGCAGTACTTC CASSLSDAGPYEQYF NA TRBJ2-7 NA TRBV7-2
TGCGCCAGCAGCCTAGCAGGGGAGCCAACTAATGAAAAACTGTTTTTT CASSLAGEPTNEKLFF once TRBJ1-4 NA TRBV5-1
TGTGCCAGCAGCCAATCCACAGTGGGGATTGGGTTCTATGGCTACACCTTC CASSQSTVGIGFYGYTF NA TRBJ1-2 NA TRBV16
TGCAGTGCCCCGACTAGCGGGAGGGCCGGAGAGCAGTTCTTC CSAPTSGRAGEQFF NA TRBJ2-1 TRBD2 TRBV20-1
TGTGCCAGCAGTCTCACAACAGGAGAAGCTTTCTTT CASSLTTGEAFF NA TRBJ1-1 NA TRBV2
TGCGCCAGCAGCCCCATCGACAGTCGTGGTCAGCCCCAGCATTTT CASSPIDSRGQPQHF once TRBJ1-5 NA TRBV5-1
TGCGCCAGCAGCCGAAAAGCGGAGGGCGGGAATGAGCAGTTCTTC CASSRKAEGGNEQFF NA TRBJ2-1 NA TRBV4-1
TGTGCCAGCAGTGAATACAGCGGCAGTCAGCCCCAGCATTTT CASSEYSGSQPQHF NA TRBJ1-5 NA TRBV6-2/TRBV6-3
TGTGCCAGCAGCTTAGTGGGAGATCAGCCCCAGCATTTT CASSLVGDQPQHF few TRBJ1-5 NA TRBV7-2
TGTGCCAGCAGCAAAGGGGGGGCCCGGGAGACCCAGTACTTC CASSKGGARETQYF few TRBJ2-5 NA TRBV4-2
TGTGCCAGCAGATCCGGAGGTAGTCTCTACGAGCAGTACTTC CASRSGGSLYEQYF NA TRBJ2-7 NA TRBV2
TGCGCCAGCAGTCAATATAGGGCCCGGGGAAAGGTGACTGAAGCTTTCTTT CASSQYRARGKVTEAFF NA TRBJ1-1 NA TRBV23-1
TGTGCCAGCAGCCAAGATCGACGGATCTCCTACGAGCAGTACTTC CASSQDRRISYEQYF NA TRBJ2-7 NA TRBV3-1
TGTGCCGCAGGAGGGACGACAGGTCGATATGGCTACACCTTC CAAGGTTGRYGYTF NA TRBJ1-2 NA TRBV2
TGCAGTGCTAGTTTTCACGTGACAGGGGGCAAAAACATTCAGTACTTC CSASFHVTGGKNIQYF NA TRBJ2-4 TRBD1 TRBV20-1
TGTGCCAGCAGCTTTGGTCAGGCCCAGCCCCAGCATTTT CASSFGQAQPQHF NA TRBJ1-5 NA TRBV7-2
TGCAGTGCTAGCCGAGGGCCTCAGCCCCAGCATTTT CSASRGPQPQHF NA TRBJ1-5 NA TRBV20-1
TGTGCCAGCAGGCCATCCCCAAAGGAGCGGTACACCGGGGAGCTGTTTTTT CASRPSPKERYTGELFF NA TRBJ2-2 NA TRBV7-9
TGTGCCAGCAGCTTGGGCCTAGCGGGGACAGCTAGCACAGATACGCAGTATTTT CASSLGLAGTASTDTQYF NA TRBJ2-3 TRBD2 TRBV5-4
TGTGCCAGCAGCCGGGACTCCCATTACATCTCCTACAATGAGCAGTTCTTC CASSRDSHYISYNEQFF NA TRBJ2-1 NA TRBV5-4